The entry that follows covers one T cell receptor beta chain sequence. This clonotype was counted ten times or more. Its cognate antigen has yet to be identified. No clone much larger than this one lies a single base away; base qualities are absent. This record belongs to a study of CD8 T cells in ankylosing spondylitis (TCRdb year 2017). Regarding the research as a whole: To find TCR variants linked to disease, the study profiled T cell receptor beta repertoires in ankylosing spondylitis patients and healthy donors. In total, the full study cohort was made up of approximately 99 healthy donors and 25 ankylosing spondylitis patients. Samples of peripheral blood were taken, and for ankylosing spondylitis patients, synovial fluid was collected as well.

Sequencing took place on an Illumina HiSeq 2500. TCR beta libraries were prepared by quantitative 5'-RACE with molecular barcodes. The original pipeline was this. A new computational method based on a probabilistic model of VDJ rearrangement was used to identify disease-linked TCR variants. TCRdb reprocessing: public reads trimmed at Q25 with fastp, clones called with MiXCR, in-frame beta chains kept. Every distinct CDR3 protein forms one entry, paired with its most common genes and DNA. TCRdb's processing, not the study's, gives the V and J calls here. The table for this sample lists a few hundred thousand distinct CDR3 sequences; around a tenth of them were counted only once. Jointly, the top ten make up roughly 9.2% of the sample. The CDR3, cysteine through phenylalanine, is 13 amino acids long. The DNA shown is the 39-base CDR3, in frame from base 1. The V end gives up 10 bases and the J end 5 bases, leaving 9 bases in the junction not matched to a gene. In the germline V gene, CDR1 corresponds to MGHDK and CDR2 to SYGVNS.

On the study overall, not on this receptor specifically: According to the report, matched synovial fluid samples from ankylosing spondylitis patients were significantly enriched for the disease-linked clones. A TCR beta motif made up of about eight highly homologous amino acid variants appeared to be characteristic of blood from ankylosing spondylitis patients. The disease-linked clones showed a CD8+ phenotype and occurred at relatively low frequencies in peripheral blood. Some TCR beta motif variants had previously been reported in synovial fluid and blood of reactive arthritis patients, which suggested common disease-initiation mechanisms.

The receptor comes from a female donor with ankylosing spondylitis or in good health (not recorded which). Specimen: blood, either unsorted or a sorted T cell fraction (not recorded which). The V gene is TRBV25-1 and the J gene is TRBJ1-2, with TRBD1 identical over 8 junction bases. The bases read TGTGCCAATTCATTTTACAGGGGGTATGGCTACACCTTC. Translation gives CANSFYRGYGYTF.